This TCR beta chain was found in a study of cytotoxic CD8 clonotypes in ibrutinib-treated CLL (dated by TCRdb to about 2021). General notes on the study: In this cohort, 15 or so patients were treatment-naive and 11 to 12 were relapsed/refractory, while roughly 17 had unmutated IGHV. Responses were partial in 24 patients and complete in 2; after median around 72 months follow-up, some 15 stayed in remission and some twelve progressed. Response samples were taken after a median of approximately a year on treatment, ranging from roughly 6 to 36 months. On average, each sample yielded approximately 250,000 productive templates and around 100,000 productive rearrangements. Longitudinal samples were available for about 30% of the 86 trial participants. Cryopreserved peripheral blood mononuclear cells were obtained before treatment, at response, and at either sustained remission or disease progression. Every remission and progressive disease sample was obtained while ibrutinib was still being received by the patients. Broader findings and caveats from the paper: Sampling times were not matched between sustained-remission and progressing patients, and lymph node repertoires were not studied. Public clonotypes were rare and either shrank or stayed stable during treatment, and the rise in clonality at ibrutinib response reflected expansion of private clonotypes. At ibrutinib response clonality went up, during sustained remission it held steady, and at progression it dropped back toward baseline. Baseline clonality exceeded that of age-matched healthy donors and correlated strongly with circulating CD8+ T-cell counts.

What the time point label conveys for this sample: about 11 months on ibrutinib. For TCR beta library preparation, roughly 2.1 micrograms of genomic DNA was extracted from cryopreserved PBMCs. Longitudinal blood samples from CLL patients on ibrutinib monotherapy were analyzed using high-throughput TCR beta sequencing. The patients were enrolled in a single-center, open-label phase 2 trial of ibrutinib monotherapy. The CDR3 holds 15 amino acids from the cysteine to the phenylalanine. Of the read, only the CDR3 DNA is kept; its 45 bases are in frame from base 1. CDR1 SGHNT and CDR2 YYREEE were looked up in the germline V gene (reference sequence). The V end loses 4 bases and the J end loses 8 bases, and a stretch of 18 bases separates them. On a MiSeq, deep resolution sequencing aimed for a depth between 1 in 1 million and 1 in 200,000 T cells, with each clonotype covered 10x on average. TCR beta libraries were generated with the immunoSEQ hsTCRB Kit. As for the original processing: The data were analyzed with ImmunoSEQ Analyzer and ImmunoSEQ Data Assistant, and V, D and J gene assignments followed IMGT definitions. Clonality, with values ranging from 0 to 1, was calculated as one minus the normalized Shannon entropy of productive rearrangement frequencies. Only overrepresented clonotypes making up at least 0.05% of the repertoire of each patient were included in the public clonotype analysis. Thirteen repertoires from age-matched healthy donors, obtained from immuneACCESS, served as clonality controls. Drawn from immuneACCESS, this table holds only the in-frame rearrangements with V and J called that TCRdb kept. Clones are partly lost; checked studies trace under half to an unresolved V gene and leave the rest unexplained. The V and J calls and the clone size are those of that table, but D and trimming were determined from the DNA. The sample has over 65,000 clones on record, more than 75% of them singletons. Of the sample, 4% to 5.5% falls within the top ten clones.

Only a few counts were recorded for this clone. The target of this receptor is not known. Per-base quality was not reported, and no clone a single base away is much larger than it. The sequence was collected from a human donor with chronic lymphocytic leukemia. This receptor chain uses TRBV5-4 and TRBJ1-4, with TRBD1 tentatively as D gene (5 bases match). The sequences come from PBMCs, collected after 12 months of ibrutinib treatment. CDR3 protein: CASSPSGGDTEKLFF. The nucleotides read TGTGCCAGCAGCCCGTCCGGGGGAGATACAGAAAAACTGTTTTTT. Where the CDR3 stops, the reference TRBV5-4 and TRBJ1-4 genes take over; the full variable domain is ETGVTQSPTHLIKTRGQQVTLRCSSQSGHNTVSWYQQALGQGPQFIFQYYREEENGRGNFPPRFSGLQFPNYSSELNVNALELDDSALYLCASSPSGGDTEKLFFGSGTQLSVL.